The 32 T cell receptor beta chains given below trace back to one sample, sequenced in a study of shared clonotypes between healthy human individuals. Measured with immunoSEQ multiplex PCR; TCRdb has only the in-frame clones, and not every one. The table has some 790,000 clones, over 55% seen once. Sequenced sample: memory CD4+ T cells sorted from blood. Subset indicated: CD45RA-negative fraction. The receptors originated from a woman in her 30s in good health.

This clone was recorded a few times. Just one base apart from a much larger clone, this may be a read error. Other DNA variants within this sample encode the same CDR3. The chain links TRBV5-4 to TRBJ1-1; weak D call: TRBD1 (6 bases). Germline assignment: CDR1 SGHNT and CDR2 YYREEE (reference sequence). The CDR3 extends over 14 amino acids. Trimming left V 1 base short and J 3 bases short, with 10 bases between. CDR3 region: CASSLWGADTEAFF. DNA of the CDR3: TGTGCCAGCAGCTTGTGGGGGGCGGACACTGAAGCTTTCTTT.

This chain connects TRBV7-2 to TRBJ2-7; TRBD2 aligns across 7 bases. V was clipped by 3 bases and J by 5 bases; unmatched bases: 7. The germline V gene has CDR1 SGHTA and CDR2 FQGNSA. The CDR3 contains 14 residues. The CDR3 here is CASSFAGVMNEQYF. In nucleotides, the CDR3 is TGTGCCAGCAGCTTTGCGGGAGTAATGAACGAGCAGTACTTC.

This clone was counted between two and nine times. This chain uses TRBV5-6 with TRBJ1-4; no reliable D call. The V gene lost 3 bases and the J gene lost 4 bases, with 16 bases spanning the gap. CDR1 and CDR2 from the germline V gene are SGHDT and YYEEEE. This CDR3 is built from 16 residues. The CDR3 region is CASSSWVGNYNEKLFF. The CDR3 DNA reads TGTGCCAGCAGCTCATGGGTAGGGAACTATAATGAAAAACTGTTTTTT. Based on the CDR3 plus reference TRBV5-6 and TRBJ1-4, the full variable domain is DAGVTQSPTHLIKTRGQQVTLRCSPKSGHDTVSWYQQALGQGPQFIFQYYEEEERQRGNFPDRFSGHQFPNYSSELNVNALLLGDSALYLCASSSWVGNYNEKLFFGSGTQLSVL.

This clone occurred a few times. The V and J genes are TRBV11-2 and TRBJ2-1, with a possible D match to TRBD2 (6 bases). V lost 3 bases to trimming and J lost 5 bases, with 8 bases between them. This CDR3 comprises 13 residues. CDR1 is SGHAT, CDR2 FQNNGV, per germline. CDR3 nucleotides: TGTGCCAGCAGCTTGGGACTGAACAATGAGCAGTTCTTC. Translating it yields CASSLGLNNEQFF.

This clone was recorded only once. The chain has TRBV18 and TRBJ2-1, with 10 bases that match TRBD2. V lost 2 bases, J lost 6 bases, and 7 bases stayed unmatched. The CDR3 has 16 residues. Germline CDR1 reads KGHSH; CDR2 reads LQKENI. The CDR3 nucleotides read TGTGCCAGCTCACCAAGGATAGCGGGAGGAAGCAATGAGCAGTTCTTC. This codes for CASSPRIAGGSNEQFF.

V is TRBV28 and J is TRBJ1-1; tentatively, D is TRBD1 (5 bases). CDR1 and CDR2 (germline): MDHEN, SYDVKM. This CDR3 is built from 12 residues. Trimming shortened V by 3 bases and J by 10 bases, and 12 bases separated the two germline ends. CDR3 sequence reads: CASSFGGAVAFF. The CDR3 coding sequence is TGTGCCAGCAGTTTTGGTGGGGCGGTAGCTTTCTTT.

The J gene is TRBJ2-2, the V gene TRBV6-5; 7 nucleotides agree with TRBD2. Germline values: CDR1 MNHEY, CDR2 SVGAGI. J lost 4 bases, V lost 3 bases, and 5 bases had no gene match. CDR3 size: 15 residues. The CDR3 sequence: CASSYSSGLTGELFF. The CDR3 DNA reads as TGTGCCAGCAGTTATTCTAGCGGTCTCACCGGGGAGCTGTTTTTT.

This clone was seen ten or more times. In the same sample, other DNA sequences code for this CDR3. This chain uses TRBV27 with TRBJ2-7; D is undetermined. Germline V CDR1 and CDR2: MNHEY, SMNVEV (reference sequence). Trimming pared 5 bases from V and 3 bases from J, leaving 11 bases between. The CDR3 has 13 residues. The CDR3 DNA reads TGTGCCAGCAGTCCCCTCGACAACTACGAGCAGTACTTC. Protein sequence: CASSPLDNYEQYF.

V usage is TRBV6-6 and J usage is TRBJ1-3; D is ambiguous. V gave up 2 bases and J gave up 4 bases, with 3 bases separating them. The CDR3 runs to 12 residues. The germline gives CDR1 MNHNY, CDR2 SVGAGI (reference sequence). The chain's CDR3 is CASSYKGNTIYF. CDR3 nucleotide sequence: TGTGCCAGCAGTTACAAAGGAAACACCATATATTTT.

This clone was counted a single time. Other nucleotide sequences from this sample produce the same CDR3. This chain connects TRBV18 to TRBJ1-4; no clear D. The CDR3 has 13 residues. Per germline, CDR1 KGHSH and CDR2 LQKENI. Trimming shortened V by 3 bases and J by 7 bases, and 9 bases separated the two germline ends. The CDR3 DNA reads TGTGCCAGCTCACCCCGGACCAGTGAAAAACTGTTTTTT. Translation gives CASSPRTSEKLFF. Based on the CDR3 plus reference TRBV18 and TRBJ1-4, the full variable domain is NAGVMQNPRHLVRRRGQEARLRCSPMKGHSHVYWYRQLPEEGLKFMVYLQKENIIDESGMPKERFSAEFPKEGPSILRIQQVVRGDSAAYFCASSPRTSEKLFFGSGTQLSVL.

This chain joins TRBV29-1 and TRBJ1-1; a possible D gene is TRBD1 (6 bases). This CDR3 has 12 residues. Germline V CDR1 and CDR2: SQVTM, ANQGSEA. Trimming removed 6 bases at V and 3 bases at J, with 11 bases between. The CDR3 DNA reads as TGCAGCGTCAGGGGATTGGACACTGAAGCTTTCTTT. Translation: CSVRGLDTEAFF.

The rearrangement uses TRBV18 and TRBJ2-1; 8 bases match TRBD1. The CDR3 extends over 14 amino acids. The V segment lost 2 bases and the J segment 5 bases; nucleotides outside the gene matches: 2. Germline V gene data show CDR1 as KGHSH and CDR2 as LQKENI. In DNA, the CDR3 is TGTGCCAGCTCACCAACGACAGGGGACAATGAGCAGTTCTTC. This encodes CASSPTTGDNEQFF.

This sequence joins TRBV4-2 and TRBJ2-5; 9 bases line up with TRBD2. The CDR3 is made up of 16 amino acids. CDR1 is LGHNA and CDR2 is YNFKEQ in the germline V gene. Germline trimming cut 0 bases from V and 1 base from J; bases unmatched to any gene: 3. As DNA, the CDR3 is TGTGCCAGCAGCCAAGATAAACTAGCGGGCCAAGAGACCCAGTACTTC. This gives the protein CASSQDKLAGQETQYF.

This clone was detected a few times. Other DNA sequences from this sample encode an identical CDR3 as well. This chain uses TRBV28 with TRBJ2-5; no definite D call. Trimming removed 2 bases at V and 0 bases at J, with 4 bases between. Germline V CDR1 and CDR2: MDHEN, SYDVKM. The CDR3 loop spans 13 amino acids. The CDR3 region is CASSLADQETQYF. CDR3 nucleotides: TGTGCCAGCAGTTTAGCAGACCAAGAGACCCAGTACTTC.

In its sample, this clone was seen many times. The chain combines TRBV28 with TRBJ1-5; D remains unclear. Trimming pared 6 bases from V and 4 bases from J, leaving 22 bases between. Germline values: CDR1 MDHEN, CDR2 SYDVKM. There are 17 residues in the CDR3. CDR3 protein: CASRKSNGREPNQPQHF. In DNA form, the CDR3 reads TGTGCCAGCAGAAAAAGCAATGGACGGGAACCTAATCAGCCCCAGCATTTT.

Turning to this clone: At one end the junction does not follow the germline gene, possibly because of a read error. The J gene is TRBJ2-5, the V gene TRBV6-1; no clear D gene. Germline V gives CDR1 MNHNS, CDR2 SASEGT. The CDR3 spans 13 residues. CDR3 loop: CASSQRNQETQYF. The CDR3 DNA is TGTGCCAGCAGTCAACGGAACCAGGAGACCCAGTACTTC.

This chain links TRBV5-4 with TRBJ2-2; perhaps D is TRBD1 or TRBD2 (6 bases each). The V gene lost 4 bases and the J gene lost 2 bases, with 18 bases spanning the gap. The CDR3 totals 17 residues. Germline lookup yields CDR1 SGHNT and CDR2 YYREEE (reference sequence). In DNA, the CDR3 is TGTGCCAGCAGCACTCGTCGTTCGGGGGCTAACACCGGGGAGCTGTTTTTT. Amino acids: CASSTRRSGANTGELFF.

This chain's CDR3 is CARKGTGGWTDTQYF. In nucleotides, the CDR3 is TGTGCCAGAAAGGGGACAGGGGGGTGGACAGATACGCAGTATTTT. The chain joins TRBV30 to TRBJ2-3; TRBD1 aligns across 11 bases. V shed 8 bases and J 3 bases; nucleotides not matched to a gene: 10. This CDR3 has 15 residues. The germline V gene encodes CDR1 GTSNPN and CDR2 SVGIG (reference sequence).

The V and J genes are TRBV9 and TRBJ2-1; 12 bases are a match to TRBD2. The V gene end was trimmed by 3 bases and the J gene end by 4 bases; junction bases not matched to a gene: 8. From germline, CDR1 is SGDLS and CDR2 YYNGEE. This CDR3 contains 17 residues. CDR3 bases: TGTGCCAGCAGCGGGTGGACTAGCGGGAATCAGTACAATGAGCAGTTCTTC. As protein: CASSGWTSGNQYNEQFF. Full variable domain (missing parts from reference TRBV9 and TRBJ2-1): DSGVTQTPKHLITATGQRVTLRCSPRSGDLSVYWYQQSLDQGLQFLIQYYNGEERAKGNILERFSAQQFPDLHSELNLSSLELGDSALYFCASSGWTSGNQYNEQFFGPGTRLTVL.

CDR3 bases: TGTGCCAGCAGCCAACCGACAGGTGTTTCCTACGAGCAGTACTTC. This codes for CASSQPTGVSYEQYF. The gene calls are TRBV16 and TRBJ2-5; weak D call: TRBD1 (6 bases). The DNA end favors TRBJ2-7, so the J call may be wrong. CDR3 length: 15 residues. Germline V gene data show CDR1 as KGHSY and CDR2 as FQNENV.

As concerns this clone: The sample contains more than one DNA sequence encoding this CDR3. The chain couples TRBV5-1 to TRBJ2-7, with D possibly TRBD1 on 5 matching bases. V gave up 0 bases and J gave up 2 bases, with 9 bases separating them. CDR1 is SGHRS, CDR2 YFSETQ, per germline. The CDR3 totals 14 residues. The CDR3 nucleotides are TGCGCCAGCAGCTTGGGAGTGGGGCCCTACGAGCAGTACTTC. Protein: CASSLGVGPYEQYF. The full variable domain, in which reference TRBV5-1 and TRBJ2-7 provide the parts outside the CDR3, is KAGVTQTPRYLIKTRGQQVTLSCSPISGHRSVSWYQQTPGQGLQFLFEYFSETQRNKGNFPGRFSGRQFSNSRSEMNVSTLELGDSALYLCASSLGVGPYEQYFGPGTRLTVT.

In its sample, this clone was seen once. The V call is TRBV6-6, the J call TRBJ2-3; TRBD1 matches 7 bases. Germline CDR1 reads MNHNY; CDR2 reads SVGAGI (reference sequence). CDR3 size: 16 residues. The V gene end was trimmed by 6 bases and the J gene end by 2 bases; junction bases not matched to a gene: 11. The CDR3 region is CASSPGKGASTDTQYF. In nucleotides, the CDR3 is TGTGCCAGCAGCCCTGGAAAGGGGGCGTCCACAGATACGCAGTATTTT.

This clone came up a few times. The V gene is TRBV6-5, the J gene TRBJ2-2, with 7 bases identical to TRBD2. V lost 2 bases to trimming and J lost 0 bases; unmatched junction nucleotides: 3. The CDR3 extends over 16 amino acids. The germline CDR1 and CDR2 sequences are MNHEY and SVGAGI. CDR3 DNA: TGTGCCAGCAGTTACAGGGCGGGAGCGAACACCGGGGAGCTGTTTTTT. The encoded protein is CASSYRAGANTGELFF.

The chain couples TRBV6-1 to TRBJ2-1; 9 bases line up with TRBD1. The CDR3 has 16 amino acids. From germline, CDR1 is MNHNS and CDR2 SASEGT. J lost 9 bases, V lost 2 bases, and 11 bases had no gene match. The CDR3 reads CASSETPGQGRSEQFF. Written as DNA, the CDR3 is TGTGCCAGCAGTGAAACTCCAGGACAGGGGAGAAGTGAGCAGTTCTTC.

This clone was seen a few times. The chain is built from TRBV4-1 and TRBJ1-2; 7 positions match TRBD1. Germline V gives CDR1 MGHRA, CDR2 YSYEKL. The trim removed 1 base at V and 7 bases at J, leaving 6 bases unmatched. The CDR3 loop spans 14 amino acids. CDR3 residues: CASSQVPHRGGYTF. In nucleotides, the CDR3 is TGCGCCAGCAGCCAAGTTCCCCACAGGGGTGGCTACACCTTC.

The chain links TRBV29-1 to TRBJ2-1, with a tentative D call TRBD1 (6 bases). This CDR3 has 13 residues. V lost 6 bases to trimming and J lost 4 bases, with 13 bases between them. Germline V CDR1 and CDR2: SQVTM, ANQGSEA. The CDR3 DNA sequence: TGCAGCGTCACAGGGTTCGGGTACAATGAGCAGTTCTTC. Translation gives CSVTGFGYNEQFF.

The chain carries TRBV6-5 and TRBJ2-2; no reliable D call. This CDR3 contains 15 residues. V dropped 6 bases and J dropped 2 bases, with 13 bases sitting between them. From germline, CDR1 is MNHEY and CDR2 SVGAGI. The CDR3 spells CASRATRLNTGELFF. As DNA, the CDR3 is TGTGCCAGCAGGGCAACAAGGCTCAACACCGGGGAGCTGTTTTTT.

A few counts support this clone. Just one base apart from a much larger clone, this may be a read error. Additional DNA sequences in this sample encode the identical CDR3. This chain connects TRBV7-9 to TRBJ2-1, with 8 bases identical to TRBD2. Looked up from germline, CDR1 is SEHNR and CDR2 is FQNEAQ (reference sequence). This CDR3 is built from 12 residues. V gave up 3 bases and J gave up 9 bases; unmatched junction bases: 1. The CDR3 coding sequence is TGTGCCAGCAGCTTGGCGGGAGGTGAGCAGTTCTTC. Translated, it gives CASSLAGGEQFF.

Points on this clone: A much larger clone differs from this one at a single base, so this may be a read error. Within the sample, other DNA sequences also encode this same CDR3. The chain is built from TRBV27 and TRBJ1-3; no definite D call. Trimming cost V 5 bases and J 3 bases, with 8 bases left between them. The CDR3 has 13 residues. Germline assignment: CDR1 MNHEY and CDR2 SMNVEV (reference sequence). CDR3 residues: CASSATGGNTIYF. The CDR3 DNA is TGTGCCAGCAGTGCGACGGGTGGAAACACCATATATTTT.

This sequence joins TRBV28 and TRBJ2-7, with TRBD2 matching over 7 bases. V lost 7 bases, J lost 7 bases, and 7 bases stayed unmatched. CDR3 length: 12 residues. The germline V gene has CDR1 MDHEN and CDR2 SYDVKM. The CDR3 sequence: CASKTSSWEQYF. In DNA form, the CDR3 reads TGTGCCAGCAAGACTAGCTCGTGGGAGCAGTACTTC.

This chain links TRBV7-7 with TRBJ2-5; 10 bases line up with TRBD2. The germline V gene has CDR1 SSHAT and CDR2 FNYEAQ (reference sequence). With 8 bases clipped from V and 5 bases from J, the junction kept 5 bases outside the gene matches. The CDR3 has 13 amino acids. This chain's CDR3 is CASGVAGGETQYF. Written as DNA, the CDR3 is TGTGCCAGCGGGGTAGCGGGAGGTGAGACCCAGTACTTC.

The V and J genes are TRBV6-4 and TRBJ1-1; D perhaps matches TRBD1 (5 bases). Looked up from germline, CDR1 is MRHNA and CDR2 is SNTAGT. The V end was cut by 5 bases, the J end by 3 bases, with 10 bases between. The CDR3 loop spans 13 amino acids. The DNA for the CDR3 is TGTGCCAGCAGTTTGACGGGGGACACTGAAGCTTTCTTT. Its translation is CASSLTGDTEAFF.